Described below is a single T cell receptor (beta chain) sequence and its context. Antigen specificity is unknown. The same CDR3 also results from other DNA sequences found in this sample. The source of the sample is a study of shared clonotypes between healthy human individuals. Study outcomes and limitations: Represented diversity, genetic and exposure-history alike, was limited by few donors.

A CD45RA+ naive subset and a CD45RA-negative memory subset were split from CD4+ cells. On sorted subsets, replicate PCRs used about 200 ng DNA, or some 28,000 T cell genomes. As handled by the study authors: From ImmunoSEQ came sequences covering only the junction and carrying no quality scores, so filtering differed. Here immunoSEQ multiplex PCR was the method, and the copy in TCRdb shows in-frame clones only, minus some. V and J calls and clone size follow that table, whereas D and trimming were derived from the DNA. The sample holds about 340,000 clones, about 73% seen once. The CDR3 is 12 residues long. Germline-derived CDR1 and CDR2 are KGHSH and LQKENI. V was trimmed by 6 bases and J by 2 bases, leaving 6 bases between them.

The chain is built from TRBV18 and TRBJ2-3; D gene unclear. The sample comprised memory CD4+ T cells sorted from blood. The subset: CD45RA-negative fraction. This TCR was recovered from a man in his thirties or forties in good health. The CDR3 sequence is CASSLSTDTQYF. For the CDR3, the DNA is TGTGCCAGCTCTCTCTCCACAGATACGCAGTATTTT.